The 15 T cell receptor beta chains below come from one sample, sequenced in a study of blood T cell repertoires in COVID-19. The assay was immunoSEQ multiplex PCR, and TCRdb's table has in-frame clones only and misses some. The table records approximately 150,000 clones, around 78% of them present only once. The source material was peripheral blood. All receptors derive from a woman aged 55-69 years with acute or convalescent COVID-19.

The CDR3 spells CSVWLQGKLFF. CDR3 nucleotide sequence: TGCAGCGTTTGGCTACAGGGGAAACTGTTTTTT. The chain joins TRBV29-1 to TRBJ1-4; 7 nucleotides agree with TRBD1. The germline CDR1 and CDR2 sequences are SQVTM and ANQGSEA. The CDR3 runs 11 residues. Unmatched junction bases numbered 5, after V lost 5 bases and J lost 11 bases.

This rearrangement joins TRBV11-1 to TRBJ1-2; the match to TRBD1 covers 7 bases. CDR3 length: 15 amino acids. The germline CDR1 and CDR2 sequences are SGHAT and FQDESV (reference sequence). The junction had 7 bases not matched to a gene; V was cut back by 4 bases and J by 2 bases. CDR3 DNA sequence: TGTGCCAGCAGCTATCACAGGGGATGGAACTATGGCTACACCTTC. This sequence encodes CASSYHRGWNYGYTF.

In this sample, this clone turned up a few times. The chain employs TRBV5-1 and TRBJ2-2; D is perhaps TRBD2 (5 bases). This CDR3 contains 13 residues. The V end lost 5 bases, the J end lost 4 bases, and 9 bases lay between the germline ends. Germline CDR1 and CDR2: SGHRS and YFSETQ. The CDR3 DNA sequence: TGCGCCAGCAGAGAGGGTTCCACCGGGGAGCTGTTTTTT. Translated: CASREGSTGELFF.

The V gene is TRBV30, the J gene TRBJ1-5; 7 bases fit TRBD1. V trimming: 4 bases; J trimming: 3 bases; junction bases outside the gene matches: 6. The CDR3 is 14 amino acids. Germline V CDR1 and CDR2: GTSNPN, SVGIG (reference sequence). For the CDR3, the DNA is TGTGCCTGGAATGGGGACAGCCCCAATCAGCCCCAGCATTTT. It yields the protein CAWNGDSPNQPQHF.

The chain links TRBV5-1 to TRBJ2-7; 13 bases match TRBD2. Germline CDR1 and CDR2: SGHRS and YFSETQ. V was clipped by 2 bases and J by 3 bases; unmatched bases: 2. The CDR3 has 15 amino acids. The CDR3 reads CASSFGLAGVYEQYF. Here the CDR3 DNA reads TGCGCCAGCAGCTTTGGACTAGCGGGAGTCTACGAGCAGTACTTC. The entire variable domain, with the rest obtained from reference TRBV5-1 and TRBJ2-7, is as follows: KAGVTQTPRYLIKTRGQQVTLSCSPISGHRSVSWYQQTPGQGLQFLFEYFSETQRNKGNFPGRFSGRQFSNSRSEMNVSTLELGDSALYLCASSFGLAGVYEQYFGPGTRLTVT.

This clone occurred a few times. Sequence at one end of the junction differs from germline and may be a read error. This rearrangement joins TRBV16 to TRBJ2-1, with 9 positions matching TRBD1. In germline, CDR1 is KGHSY, CDR2 FQNENV. The CDR3 is 13 residues long. In nucleotides, the CDR3 is TGTGCCAGCAGCCAATCCCCGGACAGGGGATTTATCTTC. Its protein product is CASSQSPDRGFIF.

This chain joins TRBV5-8 and TRBJ2-3, with TRBD2 matching 12 bases. Germline loops: CDR1 SGHTS, CDR2 YDEGEE. CDR3 size: 16 residues. Unmatched junction bases numbered 5, after V lost 4 bases and J lost 2 bases. CDR3 bases: TGTGCCAGCAGCGCGACTAGCGGGGGATACACAGATACGCAGTATTTT. Encoded protein: CASSATSGGYTDTQYF. The full variable domain, its missing parts supplied by reference TRBV5-8 and TRBJ2-3, is EAGVTQSPTHLIKTRGQQATLRCSPISGHTSVYWYQQALGLGLQFLLWYDEGEERNRGNFPPRFSGRQFPNYSSELNVNALELEDSALYLCASSATSGGYTDTQYFGPGTRLTVL.

This clone was recorded once. CDR3 protein: CASSLRGAETQYF. For the CDR3, the DNA is TGTGCCAGCAGCCTGCGAGGAGCGGAGACCCAGTACTTC. This rearrangement joins TRBV5-6 to TRBJ2-5; D not certain. Trimming stripped 4 bases from V and 5 bases from J, with 12 bases between. Germline V gene lookup returns CDR1 SGHDT and CDR2 YYEEEE. The CDR3 contains 13 residues. Based on the CDR3 plus reference TRBV5-6 and TRBJ2-5, the full variable domain is DAGVTQSPTHLIKTRGQQVTLRCSPKSGHDTVSWYQQALGQGPQFIFQYYEEEERQRGNFPDRFSGHQFPNYSSELNVNALLLGDSALYLCASSLRGAETQYFGPGTRLLVL.

The chain links TRBV27 to TRBJ1-1, with 7 bases identical to TRBD1. The junction had 8 bases not matched to a gene; V was cut back by 7 bases and J by 3 bases. This CDR3 is 14 amino acids long. Germline CDR1 is MNHEY and CDR2 is SMNVEV (reference sequence). This CDR3 reads CASIPRQGHTEAFF. Written as DNA, the CDR3 is TGTGCCAGCATCCCACGACAGGGTCACACTGAAGCTTTCTTT.

The genes are TRBV5-1 and TRBJ1-4, with no clear D. The germline V and J ends were trimmed by 0 bases and 6 bases, with 9 bases remaining between them. Germline V gene lookup returns CDR1 SGHRS and CDR2 YFSETQ. The CDR3 has 14 amino acids. CDR3: CASSLAAPDEKLFF. The CDR3 coding sequence is TGCGCCAGCAGCTTGGCCGCTCCGGATGAAAAACTGTTTTTT.

This clone has more than one count but fewer than ten. CDR3: CASRVENTIYF. CDR3 nucleotides: TGTGCCAGCAGAGTAGAAAACACCATATATTTT. The chain has TRBV12-3 or TRBV12-4 and TRBJ1-3; D remains unclear. The CDR3 loop spans 11 amino acids. Trimming took off 6 bases at V and 6 bases at J, with 6 bases between the two ends.

V usage is TRBV5-1 and J usage is TRBJ2-4, with TRBD2 identical over 9 bases. CDR3 size: 16 residues. After removal of 0 bases from V and 9 bases from J, the junction contained 10 bases not matched to a gene. The germline gives CDR1 SGHRS, CDR2 YFSETQ. The CDR3 region is CASSLDSGRTRVIQYF. DNA of the CDR3: TGCGCCAGCAGCTTGGATAGCGGGAGAACGCGCGTCATTCAGTACTTC.

The CDR3 here is CASRDTFGQGWTQYF. CDR3 coding DNA: TGTGCCAGTAGAGATACATTCGGACAGGGGTGGACCCAGTACTTC. The chain links TRBV19 to TRBJ2-5, with 9 bases lining up with TRBD1. Losses at the gene ends were 6 bases for V and 7 bases for J; bases not matched to a gene: 12. Germline V gene data show CDR1 as LNHDA and CDR2 as SQIVND (reference sequence). This CDR3 region has 15 residues.

The rearrangement uses TRBV3-1 (or the pseudogene TRBV3-2) and TRBJ2-3; 7 nucleotides match TRBD2. The CDR3 has 13 residues. The trim removed 4 bases at V and 12 bases at J, leaving 10 bases unmatched. Germline CDR1 is LGHDT and CDR2 is YNNKEL (reference sequence). CDR3 nucleotides: TGTGCCAGCAGCCCCCGGGACTACTCCTCTCAGTATTTT. It yields the protein CASSPRDYSSQYF.

This clone has a handful of counts. V usage is TRBV5-4 and J usage is TRBJ2-1, with D possibly TRBD1 on 5 matching bases. The CDR3 loop spans 14 amino acids. V was clipped by 4 bases and J by 11 bases, with 19 bases between them. The germline V gene has CDR1 SGHNT and CDR2 YYREEE (reference sequence). CDR3 DNA sequence: TGTGCCAGCAGCCCGGACATTGGTAACATGAAGCAGTTCTTC. Residues: CASSPDIGNMKQFF.